The TCR beta chain under discussion was sequenced for a study of regulatory T cells in long-lasting Graves disease. General study points: New patients shared 966 public clonotypes, and persistent patients shared more, with approximately 2,500. Few sampled subjects may have lowered accuracy. Patients with persistent Graves' had lower TCR diversity than newly diagnosed patients.

This clonotype was counted between two and nine times. Its antigen is undetermined. CDR3-region Arm-PCR and iRepertoire HTBI primers produced the TCR beta libraries. One entry per CDR3 protein, called by TCRdb with MiXCR from the multiplex PCR reads. The repertoire holds about 470,000 distinct CDR3 sequences, with 20% to 25% as singletons. Germline assignment: CDR1 LGHDT and CDR2 YNNKEL (reference sequence). Trimming took 1 base from V and 5 from J; bases not matched to a gene: 7. The CDR3 covers 17 residues. The time point is: persistent/refractory GD, antithyroid drugs over 5 years with positive TRAb. RNA from PBMCs was the source of the TCR library. Graves' disease diagnosis relied on American Thyroid Association guidelines.

The receptor was derived from a female donor with Graves disease. The chain carries TRBV3-1 and TRBJ2-5, with 13 bases that match TRBD2. The input for sequencing was peripheral blood mononuclear cells (PBMCs), taken when the disease was refractory, from a patient treated with antithyroid drugs. CDR3 nucleotide sequence: TGTGCCAGCAGCCAAGGCTTAACTAGCGGGGGGGCGGAGACCCAGTACTTC. Translation gives CASSQGLTSGGAETQYF.